The rows below give T cell receptor beta chains drawn from one sample of a study of cytomegalovirus exposure and HLA in healthy donors. The data were produced by immunoSEQ multiplex PCR, yet TCRdb's version contains in-frame clones alone and is incomplete. The table records about 210,000 clones, approximately 80% of them present only once. Sequencing was carried out using PBMCs. These receptors were taken from a woman aged 45 to 65 in good health and CMV-seropositive. Both conserved end residues are part of each CDR3. D genes are given only for firm matches. Clone size, where shown, is once, few, many, or a class for clones that have expanded.

v_gene	d_gene	abundance	j_gene	CDR3aa	CDR3nt
TRBV7-2	NA	NA	TRBJ2-1	CASSLIVSGEQFF	TGTGCCAGCAGCTTAATAGTTAGCGGTGAGCAGTTCTTC
TRBV5-1	NA	NA	TRBJ1-1	CASSQQTTSEAFF	TGCGCCAGCAGCCAACAGACTACTAGCGAAGCTTTCTTT
TRBV9	NA	NA	TRBJ1-2	CASSVGLPGQGYGYTF	TGTGCCAGCAGCGTAGGCCTTCCCGGGCAGGGATATGGCTACACCTTC
TRBV4-1	TRBD1	NA	TRBJ1-5	CASSHLAPDRGDQPQHF	TGCGCCAGCAGCCACCTAGCCCCGGACAGGGGGGATCAGCCCCAGCATTTT
TRBV9	NA	NA	TRBJ2-3	CASSVGGGTGTDTQYF	TGTGCCAGCAGCGTAGGTGGCGGAACGGGGACAGATACGCAGTATTTT
TRBV7-6	TRBD2	NA	TRBJ2-3	CASSKRGASGVGVEGTDTQYF	TGTGCCAGCAGCAAGCGGGGGGCTAGCGGGGTAGGAGTTGAGGGCACAGATACGCAGTATTTT
TRBV5-1	TRBD2	NA	TRBJ2-2	CASSLEAGLATGELFF	TGCGCCAGCAGCTTGGAGGCGGGACTAGCCACCGGGGAGCTGTTTTTT
TRBV10-3	NA	NA	TRBJ1-2	CAISELSDYGYTF	TGTGCCATCAGTGAGCTGAGCGACTATGGCTACACCTTC
TRBV7-2	NA	NA	TRBJ1-1	CASSLAIGEAFF	TGTGCCAGCAGCTTAGCGATCGGTGAAGCTTTCTTT
TRBV4-1	NA	NA	TRBJ1-5	CASSLSLFRVRQPGYQPQHF	TGCGCCAGCAGCCTTTCCCTATTTAGAGTGCGACAACCAGGGTATCAGCCCCAGCATTTT
TRBV7-2	TRBD1	few	TRBJ1-1	CASHIGQGNTEAFF	TGTGCCAGTCATATCGGACAGGGGAACACTGAAGCTTTCTTT
TRBV2	NA	NA	TRBJ2-3	CASRVRGDTQYF	TGTGCCAGCAGGGTAAGGGGAGATACGCAGTATTTT
TRBV29-1	NA	NA	TRBJ1-1	CSGADPNTEAFF	TGCAGCGGGGCAGATCCGAACACTGAAGCTTTCTTT
TRBV7-5	NA	NA	TRBJ1-6	CARSPGDRASRSPLHF	TGTGCCAGAAGCCCGGGGGACAGGGCGAGTCGATCACCCCTCCACTTT
TRBV7-9	NA	NA	TRBJ1-2	CASSGDRGIDGYTF	TGTGCCAGCAGCGGAGATCGGGGTATAGATGGTTACACCTTC
TRBV27	TRBD2	NA	TRBJ2-3	CASSFPAGGPQDTQYF	TGTGCCAGCAGTTTTCCGGCGGGGGGGCCGCAAGATACGCAGTATTTT
TRBV21-1	NA	NA	TRBJ1-4	CASSSYRATNEKLFF	TGTGCCAGCAGCAGCTACAGGGCCACTAATGAAAAACTGTTTTTT